Below, 2 T cell receptor beta chains from the same sample are listed, as sequenced in a study of T cell responses to AZD1222 COVID-19 vaccine. Data came from immunoSEQ multiplex PCR; TCRdb stores just in-frame clones and leaves some out. The sample yields 100,000 to 150,000 clones, 89% seen once. The material sequenced was peripheral blood, taken on day 0 of AZD1222 vaccination. The receptors were gathered from an adult in good health.

The V gene is TRBV7-3, the J gene TRBJ1-2; D ambiguous. Germline V lookup: CDR1 SGHTA, CDR2 FQGTGA. The V gene lost 5 bases and the J gene lost 0 bases, with 13 bases spanning the gap. The CDR3 consists of 15 residues. Here the CDR3 reads CASSPTGVSNYGYTF. The CDR3 region has the DNA TGTGCCAGCAGCCCTACCGGGGTTTCTAACTATGGCTACACCTTC. The entire variable domain, with the rest obtained from reference TRBV7-3 and TRBJ1-2, is as follows: GAGVSQTPSNKVTEKGKYVELRCDPISGHTALYWYRQSLGQGPEFLIYFQGTGAADDSGLPNDRFFAVRPEGSVSTLKIQRTERGDSAVYLCASSPTGVSNYGYTFGSGTRLTVV.

The chain recombines TRBV5-4 with TRBJ2-4; the D call may be TRBD1 or TRBD2 (6 bases each). The CDR3 loop spans 15 amino acids. V dropped 1 base and J dropped 2 bases, with 10 bases sitting between them. Germline assignment: CDR1 SGHNT and CDR2 YYREEE (reference sequence). The CDR3 loop is CASSLQGRTKNIQYF. CDR3 nucleotide sequence: TGTGCCAGCAGCTTGCAGGGGAGGACCAAAAACATTCAGTACTTC. Drawing the rest from reference TRBV5-4 and TRBJ2-4, the complete variable domain is ETGVTQSPTHLIKTRGQQVTLRCSSQSGHNTVSWYQQALGQGPQFIFQYYREEENGRGNFPPRFSGLQFPNYSSELNVNALELDDSALYLCASSLQGRTKNIQYFGAGTRLSVL.